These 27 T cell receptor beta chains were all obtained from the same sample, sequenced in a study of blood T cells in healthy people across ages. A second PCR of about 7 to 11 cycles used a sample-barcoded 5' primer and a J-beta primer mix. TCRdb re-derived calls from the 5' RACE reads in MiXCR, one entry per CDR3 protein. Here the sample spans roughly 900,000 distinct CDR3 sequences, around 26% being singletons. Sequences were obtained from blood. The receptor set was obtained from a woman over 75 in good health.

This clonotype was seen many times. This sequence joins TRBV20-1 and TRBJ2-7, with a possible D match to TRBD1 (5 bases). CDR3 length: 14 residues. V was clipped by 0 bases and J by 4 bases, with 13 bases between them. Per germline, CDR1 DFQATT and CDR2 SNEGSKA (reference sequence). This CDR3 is CSARDRAGLYEQYF. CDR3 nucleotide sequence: TGCAGTGCTAGAGATCGGGCAGGGTTATACGAGCAGTACTTC.

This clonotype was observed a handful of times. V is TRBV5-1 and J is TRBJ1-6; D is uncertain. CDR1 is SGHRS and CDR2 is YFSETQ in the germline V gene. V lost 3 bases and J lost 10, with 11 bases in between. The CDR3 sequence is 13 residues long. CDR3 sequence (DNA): TGCGCCAGCAGCTCCGGGTCGCAGTCACCCCTCCACTTT. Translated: CASSSGSQSPLHF.

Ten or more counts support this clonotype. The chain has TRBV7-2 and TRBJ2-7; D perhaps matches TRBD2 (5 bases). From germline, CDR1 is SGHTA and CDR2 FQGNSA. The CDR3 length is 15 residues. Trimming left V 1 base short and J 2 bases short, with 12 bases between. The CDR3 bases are TGTGCCAGCAGCTTAGAGGGCGGGCAGACCTACGAGCAGTACTTC. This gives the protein CASSLEGGQTYEQYF.

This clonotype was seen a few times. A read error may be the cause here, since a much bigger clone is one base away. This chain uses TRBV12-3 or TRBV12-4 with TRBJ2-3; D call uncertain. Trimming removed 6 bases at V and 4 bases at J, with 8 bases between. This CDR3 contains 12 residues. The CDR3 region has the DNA TGTGCCAGCAGAGCCCCCCCAGATACGCAGTATTTT. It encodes CASRAPPDTQYF.

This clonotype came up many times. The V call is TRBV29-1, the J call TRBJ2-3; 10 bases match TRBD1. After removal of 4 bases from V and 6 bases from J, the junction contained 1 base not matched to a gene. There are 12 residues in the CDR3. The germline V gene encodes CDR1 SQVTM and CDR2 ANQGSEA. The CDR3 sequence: CSVGDRGDTQYF. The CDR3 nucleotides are TGCAGCGTTGGGGACAGGGGTGATACGCAGTATTTT.

Written as DNA, the CDR3 is TGCAGCGCCGGCGCCACCGGGGAGCTGTTTTTT. It yields the protein CSAGATGELFF. V and J are TRBV29-1 and TRBJ2-2, with D uncertain. Germline assignment: CDR1 SQVTM and CDR2 ANQGSEA. The length of the CDR3 is 11 residues. Trimming removed 7 bases at V and 4 bases at J, with 7 bases between.

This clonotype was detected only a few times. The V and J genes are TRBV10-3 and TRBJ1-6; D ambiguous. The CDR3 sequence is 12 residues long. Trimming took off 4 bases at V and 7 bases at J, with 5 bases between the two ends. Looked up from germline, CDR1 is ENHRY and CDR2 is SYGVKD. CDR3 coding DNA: TGTGCCATCAGTGGGACCAATTCACCCCTCCACTTT. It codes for CAISGTNSPLHF.

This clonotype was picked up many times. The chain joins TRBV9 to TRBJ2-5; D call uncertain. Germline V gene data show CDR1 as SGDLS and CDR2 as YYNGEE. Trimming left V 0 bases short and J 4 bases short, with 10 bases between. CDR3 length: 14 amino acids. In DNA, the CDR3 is TGTGCCAGCAGCGTAGGCCCCAGCCTAGAGACCCAGTACTTC. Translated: CASSVGPSLETQYF. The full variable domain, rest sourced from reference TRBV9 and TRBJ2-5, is DSGVTQTPKHLITATGQRVTLRCSPRSGDLSVYWYQQSLDQGLQFLIQYYNGEERAKGNILERFSAQQFPDLHSELNLSSLELGDSALYFCASSVGPSLETQYFGPGTRLLVL.

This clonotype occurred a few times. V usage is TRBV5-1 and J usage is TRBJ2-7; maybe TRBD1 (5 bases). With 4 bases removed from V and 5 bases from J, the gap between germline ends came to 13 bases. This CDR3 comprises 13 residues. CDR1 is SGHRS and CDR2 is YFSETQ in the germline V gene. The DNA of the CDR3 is TGCGCCAGCAGCGGGCAGGGAATTGACGAGCAGTACTTC. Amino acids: CASSGQGIDEQYF.

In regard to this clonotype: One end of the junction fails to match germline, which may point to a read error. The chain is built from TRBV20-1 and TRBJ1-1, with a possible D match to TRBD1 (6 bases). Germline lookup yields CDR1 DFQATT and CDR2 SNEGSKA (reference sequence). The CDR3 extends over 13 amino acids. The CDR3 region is CSARDRRKTEAFF. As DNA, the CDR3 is TGCAGTGCTCGAGACAGGCGGAAGACTGAAGCTTTCTTT.

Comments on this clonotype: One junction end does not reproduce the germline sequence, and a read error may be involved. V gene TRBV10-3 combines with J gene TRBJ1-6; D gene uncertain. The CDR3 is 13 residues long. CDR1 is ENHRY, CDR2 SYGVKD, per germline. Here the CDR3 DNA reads TGTGCCATCAGTGATATAGGGTATTCACGCCTCCACTTT. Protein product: CAISDIGYSRLHF.

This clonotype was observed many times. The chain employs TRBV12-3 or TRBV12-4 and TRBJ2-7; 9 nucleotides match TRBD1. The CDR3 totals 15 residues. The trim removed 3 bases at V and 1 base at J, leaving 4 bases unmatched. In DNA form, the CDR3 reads TGTGCCAGCAGTTTTGCGGACAGGGGATCCTACGAGCAGTACTTC. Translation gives CASSFADRGSYEQYF.

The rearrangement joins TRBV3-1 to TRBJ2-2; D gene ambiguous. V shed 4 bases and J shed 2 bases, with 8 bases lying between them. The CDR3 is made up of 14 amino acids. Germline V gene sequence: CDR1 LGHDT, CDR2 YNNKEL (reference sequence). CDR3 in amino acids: CASSLIANTGELFF. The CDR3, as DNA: TGTGCCAGCAGCCTTATCGCTAACACCGGGGAGCTGTTTTTT.

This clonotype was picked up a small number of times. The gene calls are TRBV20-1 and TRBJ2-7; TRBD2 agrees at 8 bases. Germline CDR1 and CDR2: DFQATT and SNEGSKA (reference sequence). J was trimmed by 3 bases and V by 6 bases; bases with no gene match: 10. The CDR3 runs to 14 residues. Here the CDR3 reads CSAERTSNSYEQYF. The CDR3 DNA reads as TGCAGTGCCGAGAGGACTAGCAATAGCTACGAGCAGTACTTC.

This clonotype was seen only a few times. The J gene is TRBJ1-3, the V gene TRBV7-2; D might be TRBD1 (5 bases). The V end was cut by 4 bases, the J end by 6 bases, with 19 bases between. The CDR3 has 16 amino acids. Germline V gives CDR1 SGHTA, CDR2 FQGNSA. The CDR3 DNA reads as TGTGCCAGCAGCTCCGGTTGGCTAGGGGCTGAAAACACCATATATTTT. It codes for CASSSGWLGAENTIYF.

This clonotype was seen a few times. The CDR3 reads CASSQVRGSNEKLFF. The CDR3 nucleotides read TGTGCCAGCAGCCAAGTTAGAGGGAGCAATGAAAAACTGTTTTTT. The chain uses TRBV14 and TRBJ1-4; D is unresolved. CDR3 length: 15 residues. Per germline, CDR1 SGHDN and CDR2 FVKESK. Deletions cut 1 base from V and 5 bases from J, with 11 bases between.

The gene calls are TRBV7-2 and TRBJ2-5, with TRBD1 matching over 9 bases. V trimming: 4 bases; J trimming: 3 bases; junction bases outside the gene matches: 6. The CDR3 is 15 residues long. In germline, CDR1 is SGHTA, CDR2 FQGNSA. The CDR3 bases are TGTGCCAGCAGCTGGCAGGGACAGGGTGAAGAGACCCAGTACTTC. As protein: CASSWQGQGEETQYF.

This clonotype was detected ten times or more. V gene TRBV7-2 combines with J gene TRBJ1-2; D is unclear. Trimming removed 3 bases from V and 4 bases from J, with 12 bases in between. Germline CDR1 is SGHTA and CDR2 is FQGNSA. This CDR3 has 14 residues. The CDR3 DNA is TGTGCCAGCAGCTTCCCAGGTGTCCTCTATGGCTACACCTTC. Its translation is CASSFPGVLYGYTF.

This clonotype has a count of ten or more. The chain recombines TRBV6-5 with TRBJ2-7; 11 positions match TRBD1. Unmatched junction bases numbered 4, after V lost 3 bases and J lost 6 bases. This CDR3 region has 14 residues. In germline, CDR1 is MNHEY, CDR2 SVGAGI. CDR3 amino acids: CASSYTGTGGEQYF. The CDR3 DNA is TGTGCCAGCAGTTATACCGGGACAGGGGGCGAGCAGTACTTC.

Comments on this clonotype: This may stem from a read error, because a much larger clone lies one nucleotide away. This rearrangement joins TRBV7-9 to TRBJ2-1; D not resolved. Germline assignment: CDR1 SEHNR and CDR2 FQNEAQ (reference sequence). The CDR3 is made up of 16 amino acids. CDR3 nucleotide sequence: TGTGCCAACAGCGCGCTACAGTGGGGATCCTACAATGAGCAGTTCTTC. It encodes CANSALQWGSYNEQFF.

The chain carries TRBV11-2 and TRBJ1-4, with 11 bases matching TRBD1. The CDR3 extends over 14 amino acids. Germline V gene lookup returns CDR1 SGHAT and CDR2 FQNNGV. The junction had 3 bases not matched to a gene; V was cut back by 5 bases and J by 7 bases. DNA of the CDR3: TGTGCCAGCAGCCAGGGACAGGGGGTTGAAAAACTGTTTTTT. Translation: CASSQGQGVEKLFF.

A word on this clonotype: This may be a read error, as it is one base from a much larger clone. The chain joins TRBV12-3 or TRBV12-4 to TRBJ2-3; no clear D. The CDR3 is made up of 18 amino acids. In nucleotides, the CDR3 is TGTGCCAGCAGTTTAGGTTTTGGGGTGGGTTTAATAACAGATGCGCAGTATTTT. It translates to CASSLGFGVGLITDAQYF.

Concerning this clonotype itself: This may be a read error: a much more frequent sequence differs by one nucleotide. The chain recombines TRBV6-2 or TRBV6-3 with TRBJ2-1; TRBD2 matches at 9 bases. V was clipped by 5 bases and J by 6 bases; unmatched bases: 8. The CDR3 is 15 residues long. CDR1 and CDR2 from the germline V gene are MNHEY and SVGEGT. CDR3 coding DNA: TGTGCCAGCAGTACAGCGGGGGGAGTTTGCAATGAGCAGTTCTTC. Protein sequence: CASSTAGGVCNEQFF.

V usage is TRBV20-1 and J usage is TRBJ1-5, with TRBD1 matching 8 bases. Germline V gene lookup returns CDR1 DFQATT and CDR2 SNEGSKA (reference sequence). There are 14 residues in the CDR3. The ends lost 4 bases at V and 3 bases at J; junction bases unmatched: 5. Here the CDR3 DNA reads TGCAGTGCTATACTGGGACAGGACAATCAGCCCCAGCATTTT. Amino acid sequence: CSAILGQDNQPQHF.

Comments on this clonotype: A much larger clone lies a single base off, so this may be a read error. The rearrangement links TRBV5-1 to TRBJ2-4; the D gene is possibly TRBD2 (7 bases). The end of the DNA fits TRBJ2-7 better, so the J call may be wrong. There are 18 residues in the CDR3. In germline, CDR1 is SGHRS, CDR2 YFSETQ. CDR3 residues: CASSLGIGGGLETYEQYF. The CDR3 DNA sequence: TGCGCCAGCAGCTTGGGTATTGGCGGGGGCCTAGAGACCTACGAGCAGTACTTC.

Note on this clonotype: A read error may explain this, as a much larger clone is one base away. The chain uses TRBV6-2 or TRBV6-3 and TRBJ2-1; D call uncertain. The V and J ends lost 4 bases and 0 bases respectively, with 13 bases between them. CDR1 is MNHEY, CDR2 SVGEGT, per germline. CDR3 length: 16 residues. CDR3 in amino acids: CASSCSTSSSYNEQFF. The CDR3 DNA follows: TGTGCCAGCAGTTGCTCGACATCGAGCTCCTACAATGAGCAGTTCTTC.

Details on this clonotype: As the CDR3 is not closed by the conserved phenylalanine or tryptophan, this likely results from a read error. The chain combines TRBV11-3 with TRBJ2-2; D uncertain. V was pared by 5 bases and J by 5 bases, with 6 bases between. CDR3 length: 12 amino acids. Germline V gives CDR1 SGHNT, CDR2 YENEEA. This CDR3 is CASSQRTGELFV. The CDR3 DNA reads TGTGCCAGCAGCCAGAGGACCGGGGAGCTGTTTGTT.